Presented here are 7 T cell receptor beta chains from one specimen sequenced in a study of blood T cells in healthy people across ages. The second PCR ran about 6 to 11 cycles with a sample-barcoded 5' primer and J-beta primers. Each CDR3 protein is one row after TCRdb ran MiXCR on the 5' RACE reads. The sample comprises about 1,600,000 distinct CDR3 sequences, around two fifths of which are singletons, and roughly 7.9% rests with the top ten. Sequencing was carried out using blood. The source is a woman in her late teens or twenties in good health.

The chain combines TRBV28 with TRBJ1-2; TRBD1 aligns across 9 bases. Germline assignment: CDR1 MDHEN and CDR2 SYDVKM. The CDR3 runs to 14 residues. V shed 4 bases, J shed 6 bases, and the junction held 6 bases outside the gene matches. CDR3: CASSSPGQGDGYTF. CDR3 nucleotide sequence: TGTGCCAGCAGTTCCCCGGGACAGGGAGATGGCTACACCTTC.

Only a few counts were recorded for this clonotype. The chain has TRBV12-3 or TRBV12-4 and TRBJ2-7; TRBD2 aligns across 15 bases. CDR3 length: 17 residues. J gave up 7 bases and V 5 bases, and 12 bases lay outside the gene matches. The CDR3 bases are TGTGCCAGCAGTCTCCGGACTAGCGGGGGGGACTACAATGAGCAGTACTTC. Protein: CASSLRTSGGDYNEQYF.

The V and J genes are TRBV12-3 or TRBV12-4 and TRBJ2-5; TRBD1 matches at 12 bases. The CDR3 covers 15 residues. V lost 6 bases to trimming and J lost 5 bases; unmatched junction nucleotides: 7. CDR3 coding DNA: TGTGCCAGCAGACCCGGGACAGGGGGCGGCGAGACCCAGTACTTC. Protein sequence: CASRPGTGGGETQYF.

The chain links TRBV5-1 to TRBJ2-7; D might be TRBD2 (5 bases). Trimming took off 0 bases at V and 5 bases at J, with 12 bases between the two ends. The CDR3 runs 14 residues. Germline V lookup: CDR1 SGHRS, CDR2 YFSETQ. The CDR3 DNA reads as TGCGCCAGCAGCTTGGTTAGCGCGTTGGACGAGCAGTACTTC. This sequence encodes CASSLVSALDEQYF. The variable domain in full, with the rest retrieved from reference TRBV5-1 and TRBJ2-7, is KAGVTQTPRYLIKTRGQQVTLSCSPISGHRSVSWYQQTPGQGLQFLFEYFSETQRNKGNFPGRFSGRQFSNSRSEMNVSTLELGDSALYLCASSLVSALDEQYFGPGTRLTVT.

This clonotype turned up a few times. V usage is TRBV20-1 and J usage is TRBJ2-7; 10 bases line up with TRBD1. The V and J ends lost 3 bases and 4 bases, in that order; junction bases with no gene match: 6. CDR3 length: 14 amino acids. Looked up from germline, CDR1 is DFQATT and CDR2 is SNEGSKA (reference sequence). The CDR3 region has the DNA TGCAGTGCTAGGCCGGGACAGGGGTTGTACGAGCAGTACTTC. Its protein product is CSARPGQGLYEQYF.

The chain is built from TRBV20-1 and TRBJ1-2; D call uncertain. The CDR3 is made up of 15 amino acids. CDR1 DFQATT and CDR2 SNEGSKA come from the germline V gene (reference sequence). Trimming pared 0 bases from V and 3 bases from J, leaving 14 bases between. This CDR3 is CSARESGLSYYGYTF. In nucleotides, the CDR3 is TGCAGTGCTAGAGAGTCGGGGTTGAGCTACTATGGCTACACCTTC.

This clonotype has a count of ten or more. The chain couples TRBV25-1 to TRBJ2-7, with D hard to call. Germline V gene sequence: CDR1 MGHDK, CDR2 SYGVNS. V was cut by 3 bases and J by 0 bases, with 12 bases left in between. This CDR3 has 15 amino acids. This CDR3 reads CASSDVVSPSYEQYF. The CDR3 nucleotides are TGTGCCAGCAGTGACGTGGTGTCCCCCTCCTACGAGCAGTACTTC.